This record looks at one T cell receptor (beta chain) sequence and its context. This specimen belongs to a study of shared clonotypes between healthy human individuals. CDR1 and CDR2 from the germline V gene are SGHTA and FQGNSA. After removal of 5 bases from V and 6 bases from J, the junction contained 6 bases not matched to a gene. The CDR3 runs to 15 residues. Into CD45RA+ naive and CD45RA-negative memory subsets, the CD4+ cells were split. Each sorted subset replicate got 200 ng genomic DNA, roughly 27,000 genomes. Under the authors' procedure: As immunoSEQ supplied junction-only sequences (without quality scores), filtering differed. Repertoires were generated with immunoSEQ multiplex PCR, while TCRdb's copy carries only in-frame clones and drops some. The DNA gave D and trimming, while V, J and clone size come from that table. The top ten hold around 2% of the sample, which has 600,000 to 700,000 clones, 73% seen once.

This TCR derives from a woman between 25 and 40 years old in good health. The J gene is TRBJ2-1, the V gene TRBV7-2; 11 bases line up with TRBD2. The sequenced material came from memory CD4+ T cells sorted from blood. This sample's subset: CD45RA-negative fraction. The CDR3: CASSLGTSGLNEQFF. The CDR3 coding sequence is TGTGCCAGCAGCCTTGGGACTAGCGGACTCAATGAGCAGTTCTTC.